The rows below give T cell receptor beta chains drawn from one sample of a study of PD-1 blockade in classical Hodgkin lymphoma. Clones were read by immunoSEQ multiplex PCR, and TCRdb kept only the in-frame ones, dropping some. The table has over 6,500 clones, roughly 74% seen once; the top ten hold about 45%. The sequences come from peripheral blood mononuclear cells (PBMCs), collected before the fourth cycle of nivolumab. Source of these receptors: a human donor with classical Hodgkin lymphoma. Both conserved end residues are part of each CDR3.

CDR3: CASSSPPSTEQYF; J: TRBJ2-7; V: TRBV5-1
CDR3: CASSPDSSNYGYTF; J: TRBJ1-2; V: TRBV18
CDR3: CASSILQGGKNQPQHF; J: TRBJ1-5; V: TRBV28
CDR3: CASKGSGIQETQYF; J: TRBJ2-5; V: TRBV7-9
CDR3: CASSFGITNTGELFF; J: TRBJ2-2; V: TRBV11-2
CDR3: CASSYDGENTEAFF; J: TRBJ1-1; V: TRBV6-5
CDR3: CASSFLAAGTDTQYF; J: TRBJ2-3; V: TRBV7-2
CDR3: CASSDETYEQYF; J: TRBJ2-7; V: TRBV2
CDR3: CAISGQLDIQYF; J: TRBJ2-4; V: TRBV28
CDR3: CASSYSASSTDTQYF; J: TRBJ2-3; V: TRBV6-5
CDR3: CATQWDWSYEQYF; J: TRBJ2-7; V: TRBV6-1
CDR3: CASSLDGLAGAWELFF; J: TRBJ2-2; V: TRBV5-4
CDR3: CASTVSGWNTGELFF; J: TRBJ2-2; V: TRBV13
CDR3: CASRGRSGTDTQYF; J: TRBJ2-3; V: TRBV6-5
CDR3: CASSLEAGTSGAYEQYF; J: TRBJ2-7; V: TRBV5-6
CDR3: CASSYDRSEYEQYF; J: TRBJ2-7; V: TRBV6-6
CDR3: CAISEATGGVSGANVLTF; J: TRBJ2-6; V: TRBV10-3
CDR3: CASTEETGTGGYEQYF; J: TRBJ2-7; V: TRBV28
CDR3: CASPQGHHPRRSPLHF; J: TRBJ1-6; V: TRBV28
CDR3: CASSWEGYGKLFF; J: TRBJ1-4; V: TRBV2
CDR3: CAGGGVQPQHF; J: TRBJ1-5; V: TRBV28
CDR3: CASSPRTSGAYEQYF; J: TRBJ2-7; V: TRBV28
CDR3: CASSKLLAASTDTQYF; J: TRBJ2-3; V: TRBV7-6
CDR3: CASSTGTRSDEQFF; J: TRBJ2-1; V: TRBV5-1
CDR3: CASSPSRVWARSTDTQYF; J: TRBJ2-3; V: TRBV5-6
CDR3: CASSLDRGSNTEAFF; J: TRBJ1-1; V: TRBV7-9
CDR3: CASSPNFGGNTIYF; J: TRBJ1-3; V: TRBV5-4
CDR3: CASSLAGREPGELFF; J: TRBJ2-2; V: TRBV5-1
CDR3: CASSSGEFYDLEQYF; J: TRBJ2-7; V: TRBV11-1
CDR3: CAISLEAGNNSPLHF; J: TRBJ1-6; V: TRBV10-3
CDR3: CASSQSGGPSTDTQYF; J: TRBJ2-3; V: TRBV16
CDR3: CASSLGGGETQYF; J: TRBJ2-5; V: TRBV5-4
CDR3: CASSLEARQTYEQYF; J: TRBJ2-7; V: TRBV5-1
CDR3: CASSLEQASGANVLTF; J: TRBJ2-6; V: TRBV5-1
CDR3: CASSLEGGVNQPQHF; J: TRBJ1-5; V: TRBV5-1
CDR3: CASSENSGANVLTF; J: TRBJ2-6; V: TRBV5-1
CDR3: CASSFMTGVQPQHF; J: TRBJ1-5; V: TRBV28
CDR3: CASSQEPSGPSTDTQYF; J: TRBJ2-3; V: TRBV4-1
CDR3: CASSLGGGVHEQYF; J: TRBJ2-7; V: TRBV7-6
CDR3: CASTQGVGRGSNEQFF; J: TRBJ2-1; V: TRBV28
CDR3: CASSVGGTAYEQYF; J: TRBJ2-7; V: TRBV9
CDR3: CASSLVPLPISSYNEQFF; J: TRBJ2-1; V: TRBV7-6
CDR3: CASSSGTSGTTSEQFF; J: TRBJ2-1; V: TRBV5-6
CDR3: CASSVLWSGELFF; J: TRBJ2-2; V: TRBV10-2
CDR3: CASSFGAQGITTYEQYF; J: TRBJ2-7; V: TRBV5-6
CDR3: CASGGLAAGPGANVLTF; J: TRBJ2-6; V: TRBV5-1
CDR3: CASGYQSGQTNQPQHF; J: TRBJ1-5; V: TRBV28
CDR3: CASSLDRGKSSGANVLTF; J: TRBJ2-6; V: TRBV5-4
CDR3: CASSSGRGWAKNIQYF; J: TRBJ2-4; V: TRBV28
CDR3: CASSLEVTADHSYNEQFF; J: TRBJ2-1; V: TRBV7-9
CDR3: CASFETGLNYGYTF; J: TRBJ1-2; V: TRBV6-6
CDR3: CASSESPIFSPAGPQHF; J: TRBJ1-5; V: TRBV6-1
CDR3: CASSRGTEVMNTEAFF; J: TRBJ1-1; V: TRBV5-5